A selection of T cell receptor beta chains follows, all from one sample in a study of T-cell reconstitution after alpha-beta-depleted transplantation in children. TCRdb re-called the PCR reads through MiXCR, storing one row per CDR3 protein. Of approximately 800,000 distinct CDR3 sequences in the sample, around 15% were seen once. Source: PBMCs, mostly from graft donor cells, taken 360 days after TCRalphabeta/CD19-depleted stem cell transplant. These receptors all stem from a male patient between 10 and 17 years old who had a stem cell transplant for acute lymphoblastic leukemia, so the T cells may come from the graft donor. CDR3s include the opening cysteine and the closing phenylalanine or tryptophan. D genes are given only for firm matches. A row's size may be missing; if present it is once, few, many or a size class.

TGTGCCAGCAGTTCGGGAGGAACTTACCGGGGAAGGAATGAGCAGTTCTTC CASSSGGTYRGRNEQFF TRBJ2-1 TRBV12-3/TRBV12-4 . TRBD2
TGTGCCAGCAGCGTGGGTCTAGCGCCCAATGAGCAGTTCTTC CASSVGLAPNEQFF TRBJ2-1 TRBV9 . .
TGCGCCAGCAGCTGGGGCAACTACAATGAGCAGTTCTTC CASSWGNYNEQFF TRBJ2-1 TRBV5-1 . .
TGTGCCAGCAGCCACAAAGGGACTAGCGCCTCCAATGAGCAGTTCTTC CASSHKGTSASNEQFF TRBJ2-1 TRBV3-1 . TRBD2
TGTGCCAGCAGCTTAACGGACAGGGGGCATGGCTACACCTTC CASSLTDRGHGYTF TRBJ1-2 TRBV7-3 . TRBD1
TGTGCCATCAGTGAGTCGAGTGCAGGGGGCTACCACGAGCAGTACTTC CAISESSAGGYHEQYF TRBJ2-7 TRBV10-3 . TRBD1
TGTGCCAGCAGCCAGACGGGAGCCGGGTACTTC CASSQTGAGYF TRBJ2-5 TRBV11-2 few .
TGTGCCAGCACCATAAGCCCACGCTCCTATGGCTACACCTTC CASTISPRSYGYTF TRBJ1-2 TRBV6-2/TRBV6-3 few .
TGTGCCAGCAGTTACCACAGGTTGACCGGGGAGCTGTTTTTT CASSYHRLTGELFF TRBJ2-2 TRBV6-5 many .
TGCGCCAGCAGCTTGGATCCCCGAGGAGGACACGAGCAGTACTTC CASSLDPRGGHEQYF TRBJ2-7 TRBV5-1 few .
TGCAGTGCTAGAGATCTCTACAGGGCCAACACCGGGGAGCTGTTTTTT CSARDLYRANTGELFF TRBJ2-2 TRBV20-1 . .
TGCGCCAGCAGCTTGGCCGGCGGAATTAATGAAAAACTGTTTTTT CASSLAGGINEKLFF TRBJ1-4 TRBV5-1 many .
TGTGCCAGCTCACCCCTGGACAGCCTTGAAGCTTTCTTT CASSPLDSLEAFF TRBJ1-1 TRBV18 . .
TGTGCCAGCAGTTTAAGGCGGAGATCTAGCACAGATACGCAGTATTTT CASSLRRRSSTDTQYF TRBJ2-3 TRBV12-3/TRBV12-4 . .
TGTGCCAGCGCCCAGGGAACTGAAGCTTTCTTT CASAQGTEAFF TRBJ1-1 TRBV18 . .
TGTGCCATCAGTGACCCCGGACTAGCGGGAGTAGAGGAGCAGTTCTTC CAISDPGLAGVEEQFF TRBJ2-1 TRBV10-3 . TRBD2
TGTGCCACCAGCAGAGATTGGGGACAGGGGGGCACCGGGGAGCTGTTTTTT CATSRDWGQGGTGELFF TRBJ2-2 TRBV15 many TRBD1
TGTGCCAGAAGCCACCGGGACCGAAGACAGAACACTGAAGCTTTCTTT CARSHRDRRQNTEAFF TRBJ1-1 TRBV5-3 . .
TGCAGCGTTGAAGTCAGGGCAGGAAGACTTTACGAGCAGTACTTC CSVEVRAGRLYEQYF TRBJ2-7 TRBV29-1 . .
TGTGCCACCAGCGGGACAGCCTTGGATGGCTACACCTTC CATSGTALDGYTF TRBJ1-2 TRBV15 few TRBD1
TGCAGCGTGGAGACAGGGAGGCAAGAGACCCAGTACTTC CSVETGRQETQYF TRBJ2-5 TRBV29-1 . .
TGTGCCAGCAGCTTAGCTCTCAGGACCCAAGAGACCCAGTACTTC CASSLALRTQETQYF TRBJ2-5 TRBV7-9 few .
TGTGCCAGCAGTCCGGGACTAGCGGGAGGGTTTGACGAGCAGTACTTC CASSPGLAGGFDEQYF TRBJ2-7 TRBV28 few TRBD2
TGCGCCAGCAGCCAATTTAGCGGCGCTTCCCAAGAGACCCAGTACTTC CASSQFSGASQETQYF TRBJ2-5 TRBV4-1 . .
TGCGCCAGCAGCCAGACTAGCCTGGTACTCTACAATGAGCAGTTCTTC CASSQTSLVLYNEQFF TRBJ2-1 TRBV5-1 few TRBD2